This T cell receptor beta chain was observed in a study of T cell changes during pregnancy in multiple sclerosis. The CDR3 is 15 amino acids. Per the germline V gene, CDR1 is SEHNR and CDR2 is FQNEAQ (reference sequence). Trimming left V 8 bases short and J 8 bases short, with 21 bases between. The data were produced by immunoSEQ multiplex PCR, yet TCRdb's version contains in-frame clones alone and is incomplete. The sample includes 75,000 to 90,000 clones, roughly nine tenths of them seen just once. The sequencing here drew on PBMCs, taken in the first trimester of pregnancy. This clonotype was sampled from a female donor in good health, serving as a control in a pregnancy study. Some clones in this sample may be carry-over from other donors' samples. The V gene is TRBV7-9, the J gene TRBJ1-4; D is possibly TRBD1 (5 bases). CDR3 nucleotide sequence: TGTGCCAGCTTATCAGACCCAGACGGACAAGAAAAACTGTTTTTT. It encodes CASLSDPDGQEKLFF.